The 6 T cell receptor beta chains presented below share a single source sample, sequenced in a study of T cells in Graves' hyperthyroidism and ophthalmopathy. The investigators amplified TCR beta CDR3 regions from RNA transcripts. In the first-round RT-PCR of the TCR CDR3, the HTBI primer set was used. TCRdb independently ran MiXCR on the multiplex PCR reads; one entry per CDR3 protein. This sample has fewer than 400,000 distinct CDR3 sequences, with roughly an eighth found just once. Sequenced sample: blood. Receptor source: a man aged 50 or older with Graves' ophthalmopathy.

This clonotype was detected a few times. Possible read error: a much larger clone is one base away. The chain employs TRBV6-1 and TRBJ2-3, with 7 bases aligning to TRBD2. With V trimmed by 3 bases and J by 5 bases, 14 bases remained unmatched. Germline V gene lookup returns CDR1 MNHNS and CDR2 SASEGT. The CDR3 has 17 residues. The CDR3 nucleotides are TGTGCCAGCAGTGACGCGCTTCTGCGGGAGAGCGGAGATACGCAGTATTTT. This sequence encodes CASSDALLRESGDTQYF.

This clonotype was observed a few times. The J gene is TRBJ2-7, the V gene TRBV10-2; the D is unclear. Looked up from germline, CDR1 is WSHSY and CDR2 is SAAADI. This CDR3 spans 13 amino acids. V lost 2 bases, J lost 2 bases, and 7 bases lay in between. The CDR3 DNA is TGCGCCAGCAGTGAGGGGTACACCTACGAGCAGTACTTC. Amino acids: CASSEGYTYEQYF.

This clonotype was counted at least ten times. The genes are TRBV5-1 and TRBJ1-1; D is uncertain. From germline, CDR1 is SGHRS and CDR2 YFSETQ. V lost 4 bases and J lost 0, with 19 bases in between. The CDR3 covers 17 residues. The CDR3 DNA is TGCGCCAGCAGCCCCGAATTGGGCATAATTATGAACACTGAAGCTTTCTTT. This translates into CASSPELGIIMNTEAFF.

This clonotype was seen more than once but under ten times. The chain has TRBV7-8 and TRBJ2-4, with 10 positions matching TRBD1. The CDR3 sequence is 16 residues long. The ends lost 6 bases at V and 3 bases at J; junction bases unmatched: 8. Germline CDR1 SGHVS, CDR2 FQNEAQ. The CDR3 coding sequence is TGTGCCAGCAGAACCGACAGGGGGCAAGGCAAAAACATTCAGTACTTC. Residues: CASRTDRGQGKNIQYF.

This clonotype was detected only a few times. At one end the junction does not follow the germline gene, possibly because of a read error. This rearrangement joins TRBV5-1 to TRBJ2-1, with 8 bases matching TRBD1. Germline CDR1 reads SGHRS; CDR2 reads YFSETQ. This CDR3 has 14 residues. The CDR3 nucleotides read TGCGCCAGCAGCATGGGACAGGACTACAATGAGCAGTCCTTC. It is translated as CASSMGQDYNEQSF.

This clonotype was recorded at least ten times. This chain joins TRBV6-1 and TRBJ1-1; 8 nucleotides line up with TRBD1. V shed 5 bases and J 1 base; nucleotides not matched to a gene: 6. The CDR3 is 15 residues long. Per germline, CDR1 MNHNS and CDR2 SASEGT. The CDR3 DNA reads TGTGCCAGCAGTCCATATGGACAGGGGAACACTGAAGCTTTCTTT. Amino acid sequence: CASSPYGQGNTEAFF.